The T cell receptor (beta chain) described here comes from a study of cytomegalovirus exposure and HLA in healthy donors. General study findings and limits: In a later analysis, V- and J-gene trimming of beta chains associated with a DCLRE1C missense variant, replicated independently. A few of the chains that were CMV-associated were confirmed in vitro to be specific for CMV antigens.

To note about this clone: The antigen is not known.

Germline assignment: CDR1 GTSNPN and CDR2 SVGIG (reference sequence). V trimming: 0 bases; J trimming: 8 bases; junction bases outside the gene matches: 4. The CDR3 length is 14 residues. PCR amplification relied on 60 Vbeta primers (plus 13 Jbeta primers). The protocol was immunoSEQ multiplex PCR, while the TCRdb copy is restricted to in-frame clones and leaves out a portion. Of 150,000 to 200,000 clones listed, around 76% are singletons. This TCR came from a woman in her 30s in good health and CMV-seropositive. What was sequenced was PBMCs. The chain recombines TRBV30 with TRBJ1-6, with 7 bases that match TRBD1. In DNA, the CDR3 is TGTGCCTGGAGTGTAGAGGGGGCCCATTCACCCCTCCACTTT. It specifies CAWSVEGAHSPLHF.